This record looks at one T cell receptor beta chain sequence and its context. What it binds is unknown. Germline assignment: CDR1 GTSNPN and CDR2 SVGIG (reference sequence). This CDR3 has 15 residues. The V gene lost 0 bases and the J gene lost 2 bases, with 12 bases spanning the gap. The sample is drawn from a study of beta chain features in type 1 diabetes. Turning to the study itself: Age, gender and cell yields were similar between patients and healthy donors.

Every bit of the isolated RNA underwent reverse transcription, so sequencing read expressed TCRB transcripts. Sequenced by immunoSEQ multiplex PCR; TCRdb stores in-frame clones only, minus some. This sample has under 350,000 clones; under 8.5% occur once, and the top ten carry more than 0.9%. Study findings and constraints: Cells carrying high TCR expression could end up over-represented when cDNA is sequenced.

The J gene is TRBJ2-3, the V gene TRBV30, with D maybe TRBD1 (6 bases). Sample: central memory CD4+ T cells from blood. The receptor was isolated from a woman younger than 35 in good health. In DNA, the CDR3 is TGTGCCTGGAGTGTAGGGGACACGCTCACAGATACGCAGTATTTT. This codes for CAWSVGDTLTDTQYF.